This T cell receptor beta chain derives from a study of somatic mutations in cytotoxic T cells in rheumatoid arthritis. Whole-study context: A subset of V beta antibody-stained T-cell populations was isolated by flow sorting, reaching nearly 100% purity, and this subset included V beta1+ cells that went on to TCRB sequencing. Study observations and caveats: Researchers did not know the antigen targets of the expanded CD8+ clones.

Note on this clone: Its cognate antigen is unknown.

TCRdb's copy holds only in-frame clones and misses some; the assay was immunoSEQ multiplex PCR. This table holds thousands of clones, around 80% found once. The CDR3 length is 16 residues. Germline V CDR1 and CDR2: MDHEN, SYDVKM. V lost 7 bases to trimming and J lost 1 base; unmatched junction nucleotides: 7. The V call is TRBV28, the J call TRBJ2-3; 11 nucleotides match TRBD2. The sequencing input was CD8+ T cells sorted from blood. The sequence was obtained from a man between 40 and 49 years old with rheumatoid arthritis. The CDR3 DNA is TGTGCCAGCACTATCCTAGCGGGAGGAGGCACAGATACGCAGTATTTT. It encodes CASTILAGGGTDTQYF.